This T cell receptor beta chain stems from a study of cytomegalovirus exposure and HLA in healthy donors. The primer mix had 60 Vbeta and 13 Jbeta primers. Clones were sequenced by immunoSEQ multiplex PCR, and TCRdb holds only the in-frame ones, with some missing. The data hold around 160,000 clones, with roughly four fifths observed a single time. As to this clone: Its matching antigen is unknown.

Study conclusions and caveats: Donor immune exposure was known only as CMV serostatus. Most TCR sequences were uncommon, yet certain public TCRs appeared in many donors. Per a later analysis, HLA-associated TCR beta chains showed more clonal expansion than other, equally common TCR beta chains. Productive status was seen about 90% or about 30% of the time for most TCR beta V segments in an earlier analysis.

Germline loops: CDR1 DFQATT, CDR2 SNEGSKA (reference sequence). The V end lost 2 bases, the J end lost 4 bases, and 5 bases lay between the germline ends. The CDR3 is 11 residues long. The J gene is TRBJ1-2, the V gene TRBV20-1; the D is unclear. The sequenced sample consisted of PBMCs. The TCR sequence derives from a man in his forties or fifties in good health and CMV-seropositive. CDR3 in DNA: TGCAGTGCTAGATTCAGCTATGGCTACACCTTC. Amino acid sequence: CSARFSYGYTF.